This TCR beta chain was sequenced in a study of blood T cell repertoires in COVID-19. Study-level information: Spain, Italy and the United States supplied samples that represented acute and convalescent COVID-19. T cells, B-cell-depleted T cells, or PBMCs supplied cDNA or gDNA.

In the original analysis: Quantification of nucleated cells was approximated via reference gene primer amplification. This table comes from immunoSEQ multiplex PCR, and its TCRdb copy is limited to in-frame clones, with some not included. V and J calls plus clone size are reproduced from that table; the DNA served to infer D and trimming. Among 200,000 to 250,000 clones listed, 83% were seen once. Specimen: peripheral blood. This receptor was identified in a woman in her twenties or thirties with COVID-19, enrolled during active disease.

In nucleotides, the CDR3 is TGCGCCAGCAGTGAGAGGGCGGGGAACACCGGGGAGCTGTTTTTT. Its translation: CASSERAGNTGELFF. V is TRBV10-2 and J is TRBJ2-2, with D possibly TRBD2 on 5 matching bases. Germline values: CDR1 WSHSY, CDR2 SAAADI. V was pared by 2 bases and J by 1 base, with 8 bases between. CDR3 length equals 15 residues.